Each of the 25 T cell receptor beta chains below was sequenced from the same sample in a study of response to subunit inactivated influenza vaccine. TCRdb independently ran MiXCR on the RT-PCR reads; one entry per CDR3 protein. The repertoire holds 560,000 or so distinct CDR3 sequences, with roughly 8.2% as singletons. This sample comprised PBMCs from blood, obtained around 25 months after vaccination. These receptors all stem from a man aged 50 to 69 who received an inactivated influenza vaccine.

This clonotype was seen many times. The rearrangement links TRBV15 to TRBJ1-4; no clear D gene. Per the germline V gene, CDR1 is LNHNV and CDR2 is YYDKDF (reference sequence). This CDR3 contains 15 residues. The germline V and J ends were trimmed by 0 bases and 7 bases, with 12 bases remaining between them. CDR3 DNA sequence: TGTGCCACCAGCAGAGATCGGCAGACCATTGAAAAACTGTTTTTT. It encodes CATSRDRQTIEKLFF.

The chain couples TRBV6-2 or TRBV6-3 to TRBJ2-3, with 8 bases that match TRBD2. V gave up 2 bases and J gave up 9 bases; unmatched junction bases: 4. The CDR3 totals 13 residues. The germline V gene encodes CDR1 MNHEY and CDR2 SVGEGT. The chain's CDR3 is CASSYSGGQTQYF. The CDR3 DNA is TGTGCCAGCAGTTACAGCGGGGGTCAAACGCAGTATTTT.

This clonotype occurred a few times. This chain links TRBV20-1 with TRBJ2-7; a weak D match, TRBD1 (6 bases). Trimming pared 0 bases from V and 2 bases from J, leaving 11 bases between. Per germline, CDR1 DFQATT and CDR2 SNEGSKA (reference sequence). This CDR3 contains 14 residues. CDR3 region: CSARDVRGAYEQYF. In DNA, the CDR3 is TGCAGTGCTAGAGATGTCAGGGGCGCCTACGAGCAGTACTTC.

In DNA form, the CDR3 reads TGCGCCAGCACGCTACAGGGGGCGCGAACTGAAGCTTTCTTT. The encoded protein is CASTLQGARTEAFF. This sequence joins TRBV5-1 and TRBJ1-1, with 9 bases identical to TRBD1. CDR1 and CDR2 (germline): SGHRS, YFSETQ. V lost 6 bases to trimming and J lost 5 bases; unmatched junction nucleotides: 8. The CDR3 has 14 amino acids.

This clonotype was detected ten times or more. The genes are TRBV12-3 or TRBV12-4 and TRBJ2-3; a possible D gene is TRBD2 (7 bases). V lost 4 bases and J lost 0, with 11 bases in between. CDR3 size: 15 residues. CDR3 in DNA: TGTGCCAGCAGTTCTGAGGGGGGGAGCACAGATACGCAGTATTTT. Residues: CASSSEGGSTDTQYF.

The genes are TRBV6-2 or TRBV6-3 and TRBJ2-3; D might be TRBD2 (6 bases). This CDR3 contains 14 residues. V dropped 6 bases and J dropped 2 bases, with 12 bases sitting between them. Germline lookup yields CDR1 MNHEY and CDR2 SVGEGT. This CDR3 reads CASRVAAVTDTQYF. For the CDR3, the DNA is TGTGCCAGCAGAGTAGCGGCCGTCACAGATACGCAGTATTTT.

This clonotype was recorded at least ten times. The V gene is TRBV6-1, the J gene TRBJ2-7, with D tentatively TRBD1 (7 bases). Between the trimmed V and J ends, which lost 5 bases and 7 bases, there was a span of 18 bases. Germline V CDR1 and CDR2: MNHNS, SASEGT. The CDR3 has 14 residues. The CDR3 here is CASSPAGQPGEQYF. CDR3 nucleotide sequence: TGTGCCAGCAGTCCCGCGGGACAGCCAGGGGAGCAGTACTTC.

CDR3 residues: CASSDRPTGELFF. CDR3 sequence (DNA): TGTGCCAGCAGTGACAGGCCAACCGGGGAGCTGTTTTTT. The rearrangement uses TRBV6-4 and TRBJ2-2; D is uncertain. V lost 2 bases, J lost 5 bases, and 6 bases lay in between. The CDR3 length is 13 residues. The V gene's germline CDR1 is MRHNA and CDR2 SNTAGT.

This clonotype was recorded at least ten times. The chain couples TRBV6-1 to TRBJ2-3; 7 bases align to TRBD2. CDR1 is MNHNS and CDR2 is SASEGT in the germline V gene. V lost 11 bases and J lost 1; bases outside the gene matches: 9. The CDR3 spans 14 residues. The CDR3 here is CAAAERGGTDTQYF. The CDR3 bases are TGTGCCGCGGCGGAGCGGGGAGGCACAGATACGCAGTATTTT.

This clonotype was counted ten times or more. The rearrangement joins TRBV5-1 to TRBJ2-2; TRBD1 is a possible D gene (5 bases). This CDR3 region has 15 residues. Trimming shortened V by 0 bases and J by 7 bases, and 13 bases separated the two germline ends. CDR1 and CDR2 (germline): SGHRS, YFSETQ. The CDR3 protein is CASSLDAQDGGELFF. CDR3 coding DNA: TGCGCCAGCAGCTTGGATGCACAGGATGGCGGGGAGCTGTTTTTT.

This chain connects TRBV27 to TRBJ2-7; tentatively, D is TRBD2 (5 bases). The CDR3 sequence is 15 residues long. The germline V gene encodes CDR1 MNHEY and CDR2 SMNVEV (reference sequence). Trimming shortened V by 6 bases and J by 0 bases, and 15 bases separated the two germline ends. The CDR3: CASSRNGESSYEQYF. CDR3 in DNA: TGTGCCAGCAGCCGGAACGGGGAGAGCTCCTACGAGCAGTACTTC.

This clonotype was picked up many times. The chain joins TRBV28 to TRBJ2-5; D uncertain. Germline values: CDR1 MDHEN, CDR2 SYDVKM. The V gene lost 1 base and the J gene lost 5 bases, with 17 bases spanning the gap. This CDR3 comprises 16 residues. The CDR3 protein is CASSLYSLKLGETQYF. CDR3 nucleotides: TGTGCCAGCAGTTTATATAGTCTTAAGCTCGGTGAGACCCAGTACTTC. The variable domain in full, completed from reference TRBV28 and TRBJ2-5, reads DVKVTQSSRYLVKRTGEKVFLECVQDMDHENMFWYRQDPGLGLRLIYFSYDVKMKEKGDIPEGYSVSREKKERFSLILESASTNQTSMYLCASSLYSLKLGETQYFGPGTRLLVL.

This clonotype has at least ten counts. The rearrangement links TRBV20-1 to TRBJ2-7; 11 positions match TRBD2. CDR1 is DFQATT, CDR2 SNEGSKA, per germline (reference sequence). The CDR3 is 16 amino acids. J was trimmed by 0 bases and V by 5 bases; bases with no gene match: 9. CDR3 amino acids: CSAPSLAGDYSYEQYF. The CDR3 DNA sequence: TGCAGTGCTCCTTCACTAGCGGGAGATTACTCCTACGAGCAGTACTTC.

The V call is TRBV29-1, the J call TRBJ2-7; either TRBD1 or TRBD2 may fit D (5 bases each). The V gene's germline CDR1 is SQVTM and CDR2 ANQGSEA. Trimming took 6 bases from V and 4 from J, leaving 13 bases between them. The CDR3 sequence is 12 residues long. CDR3 DNA sequence: TGCAGCGTCCGGGACGGTTTTTACGAGCAGTACTTC. Residues: CSVRDGFYEQYF.

This clonotype was seen more than once but under ten times. The J gene is TRBJ2-2, the V gene TRBV10-3; 9 positions match TRBD2. The trim removed 8 bases at V and 5 bases at J, leaving 3 bases unmatched. The CDR3 extends over 13 amino acids. CDR1 and CDR2 (germline): ENHRY, SYGVKD. The CDR3 here is CAIGLATTGELFF. CDR3 nucleotide sequence: TGTGCCATCGGACTAGCGACGACCGGGGAGCTGTTTTTT.

This clonotype was detected only a few times. The rearrangement uses TRBV12-3 or TRBV12-4 and TRBJ2-3, with TRBD1 as a possible D gene (6 bases). Trimming took off 1 base at V and 4 bases at J, with 12 bases between the two ends. The CDR3 covers 15 residues. The CDR3 region has the DNA TGTGCCAGCAGTTTAGGACTCCCAGGGGCAGATACGCAGTATTTT. It encodes CASSLGLPGADTQYF.

In its sample, this clonotype was seen a few times. J is TRBJ1-1 and V is TRBV20-1, with 7 bases fitting TRBD1. CDR3 length: 13 amino acids. The V gene end was trimmed by 4 bases and the J gene end by 6 bases; junction bases not matched to a gene: 8. Germline V gives CDR1 DFQATT, CDR2 SNEGSKA (reference sequence). The CDR3 loop is CSATKFDRAEAFF. The DNA of the CDR3 is TGCAGTGCTACCAAATTCGACAGGGCTGAAGCTTTCTTT.

This clonotype was counted between two and nine times. The J gene is TRBJ1-1, the V gene TRBV6-1, with D tentatively TRBD1 (6 bases). This CDR3 region has 16 residues. Trimming shortened V by 5 bases and J by 6 bases, and 22 bases separated the two germline ends. Germline V gene lookup returns CDR1 MNHNS and CDR2 SASEGT. CDR3 amino acids: CASSRRGGVWNPEAFF. In DNA form, the CDR3 reads TGTGCCAGCAGTCGACGAGGGGGGGTGTGGAATCCTGAAGCTTTCTTT.

This clonotype turned up a few times. The rearrangement joins TRBV5-1 to TRBJ2-3; D might be TRBD2 (7 bases). The CDR3 has 16 residues. Trimming took 4 bases from V and 1 from J, leaving 16 bases between them. Per germline, CDR1 SGHRS and CDR2 YFSETQ. Here the CDR3 DNA reads TGCGCCAGCAGCACACCACGGGGGGCGGGCACAGATACGCAGTATTTT. Its translation is CASSTPRGAGTDTQYF.

The V call is TRBV28, the J call TRBJ1-2; tentatively, D is TRBD1 (6 bases). From germline, CDR1 is MDHEN and CDR2 SYDVKM. CDR3 length: 12 amino acids. The ends were cut back, 5 bases at V and 4 bases at J, with 8 bases in the middle. CDR3 amino acids: CASSTTGYGYTF. The DNA of the CDR3 is TGTGCCAGCAGTACGACAGGCTATGGCTACACCTTC.

This clonotype was found many times. The chain employs TRBV4-3 and TRBJ2-2; tentatively, D is TRBD1 or TRBD2 (5 bases each). The CDR3 is 17 residues long. The ends were cut back, 1 base at V and 0 bases at J, with 12 bases in the middle. Germline CDR1 is LGHNA and CDR2 is YSLEER. CDR3: CASSQVGASANTGELFF. The DNA of the CDR3 is TGCGCCAGCAGCCAAGTCGGGGCCAGCGCGAACACCGGGGAGCTGTTTTTT.

This clonotype appeared a few times. The chain joins TRBV28 to TRBJ2-2, with 14 nucleotides matching TRBD2. From germline, CDR1 is MDHEN and CDR2 SYDVKM. The CDR3 is 16 residues long. The V and J ends lost 2 bases and 6 bases, in that order; junction bases with no gene match: 2. The CDR3 sequence is CASSLVGLAGAGELFF. The CDR3 DNA reads as TGTGCCAGCAGTTTAGTGGGACTAGCGGGGGCCGGGGAGCTGTTTTTT.

The table lists this clonotype with a few counts. This rearrangement joins TRBV5-6 to TRBJ2-1, with 13 bases that match TRBD2. From germline, CDR1 is SGHDT and CDR2 YYEEEE. V shed 4 bases, J shed 7 bases, and the junction held 11 bases outside the gene matches. This CDR3 has 17 residues. The CDR3: CASSQWTSGRLDNEQFF. The CDR3 nucleotides are TGTGCCAGCAGCCAGTGGACTAGCGGGAGATTAGATAATGAGCAGTTCTTC. Complete variable domain (other parts from reference TRBV5-6 and TRBJ2-1): DAGVTQSPTHLIKTRGQQVTLRCSPKSGHDTVSWYQQALGQGPQFIFQYYEEEERQRGNFPDRFSGHQFPNYSSELNVNALLLGDSALYLCASSQWTSGRLDNEQFFGPGTRLTVL.

This clonotype turned up a few times. The rearrangement uses TRBV3-1 and TRBJ2-5; D not resolved. Trimming left V 1 base short and J 5 bases short, with 17 bases between. The CDR3 extends over 16 amino acids. Germline CDR1 and CDR2: LGHDT and YNNKEL (reference sequence). The CDR3 DNA reads TGTGCCAGCAGCCAAGTTCCCCGGCAAAATGATGAGACCCAGTACTTC. Residues: CASSQVPRQNDETQYF.

This clonotype was counted between two and nine times. The chain uses TRBV7-8 and TRBJ2-2; TRBD1 might be the D (5 bases). V lost 4 bases and J 15 bases, leaving 18 bases between the germline ends. The CDR3 contains 13 residues. Germline V gene sequence: CDR1 SGHVS, CDR2 FQNEAQ. In DNA, the CDR3 is TGTGCCAGCAGCTCCCAGGATCAGGGTTTGGTGTTTTTT. This translates into CASSSQDQGLVFF.